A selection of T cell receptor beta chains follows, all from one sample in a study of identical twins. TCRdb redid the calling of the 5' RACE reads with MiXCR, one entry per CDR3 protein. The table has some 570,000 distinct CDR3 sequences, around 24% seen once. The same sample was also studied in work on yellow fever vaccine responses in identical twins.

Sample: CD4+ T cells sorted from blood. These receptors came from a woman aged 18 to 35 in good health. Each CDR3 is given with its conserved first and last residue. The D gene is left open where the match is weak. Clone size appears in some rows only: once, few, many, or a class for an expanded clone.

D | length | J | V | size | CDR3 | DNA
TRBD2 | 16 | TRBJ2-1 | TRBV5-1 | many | CASSLALRGGHNEQFF | TGCGCCAGCAGCTTGGCCTTGCGGGGGGGCCACAATGAGCAGTTCTTC
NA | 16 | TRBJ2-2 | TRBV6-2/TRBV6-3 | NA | CASSYSSSSYTGELFF | TGTGCCAGCAGTTACTCGTCTAGCAGTTACACCGGGGAGCTGTTTTTT
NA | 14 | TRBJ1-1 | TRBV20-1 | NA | CSANGAQTWAEAFF | TGCAGTGCTAACGGGGCCCAAACCTGGGCTGAAGCTTTCTTT
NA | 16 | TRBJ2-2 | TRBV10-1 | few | CASSKGPWDNTGELFF | TGCGCCAGCAGCAAGGGTCCATGGGACAACACCGGGGAGCTGTTTTTT
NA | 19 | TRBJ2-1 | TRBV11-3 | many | CASSLVKLGQRKNYNEQFF | TGTGCCAGCAGCTTAGTAAAACTGGGACAACGGAAGAACTACAATGAGCAGTTCTTC
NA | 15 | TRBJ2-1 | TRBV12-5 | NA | CASALEQGTYNEQFF | TGTGCTAGTGCCCTGGAGCAGGGAACCTACAATGAGCAGTTCTTC
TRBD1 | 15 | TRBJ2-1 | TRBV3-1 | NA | CASSQSGQGVNEQFF | TGTGCCAGCAGCCAATCTGGACAGGGGGTTAATGAGCAGTTCTTC
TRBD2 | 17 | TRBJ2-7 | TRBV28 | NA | CASSLLGPSGRKEEQYF | TGTGCCAGCAGTTTATTAGGCCCTAGCGGGAGAAAAGAAGAGCAGTACTTC
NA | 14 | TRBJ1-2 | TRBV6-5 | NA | CASSSSDRYYGYTF | TGTGCCAGCAGTTCATCGGACAGATACTATGGCTACACCTTC
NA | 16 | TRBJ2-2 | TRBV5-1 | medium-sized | CASSLVTVTNTGELFF | TGCGCCAGCAGCTTGGTAACGGTTACGAACACCGGGGAGCTGTTTTTT
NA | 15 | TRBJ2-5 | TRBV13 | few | CASSLARDTQETQYF | TGTGCCAGCAGCTTAGCGAGGGATACTCAAGAGACCCAGTACTTC
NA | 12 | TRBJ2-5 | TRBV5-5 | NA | CASSILWETQYF | TGTGCCAGCAGCATCCTCTGGGAGACCCAGTACTTC
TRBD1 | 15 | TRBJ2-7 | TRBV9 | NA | CASSVGTGSSYEQYF | TGTGCCAGCAGCGTAGGGACAGGGAGCTCCTACGAGCAGTACTTC
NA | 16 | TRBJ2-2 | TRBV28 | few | CASRDGDFLTGGELFF | TGTGCCAGCAGAGATGGGGACTTCCTAACGGGCGGGGAGCTGTTTTTT
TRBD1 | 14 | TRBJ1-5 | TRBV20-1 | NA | CSARRTGGNQPQHF | TGCAGTGCTAGGCGGACAGGGGGGAATCAGCCCCAGCATTTT
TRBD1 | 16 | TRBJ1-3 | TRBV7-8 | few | CASSFDPGQVGNTIYF | TGTGCCAGCAGCTTTGACCCGGGACAGGTCGGAAACACCATATATTTT
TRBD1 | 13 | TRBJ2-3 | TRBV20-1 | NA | CSAPDRATDTQYF | TGCAGTGCCCCGGACAGGGCAACAGATACGCAGTATTTT
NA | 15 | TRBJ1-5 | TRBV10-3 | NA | CAISESMAGSQPQHF | TGTGCCATCAGTGAGTCGATGGCAGGGAGTCAGCCCCAGCATTTT
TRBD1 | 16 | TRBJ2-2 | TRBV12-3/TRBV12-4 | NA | CASSFRDRVNTGELFF | TGTGCCAGCAGTTTTAGGGACAGGGTGAACACCGGGGAGCTGTTTTTT
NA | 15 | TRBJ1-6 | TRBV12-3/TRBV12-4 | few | CASSLTGTDNSPLHF | TGTGCCAGCAGTTTAACGGGGACGGATAATTCACCCCTCCACTTT
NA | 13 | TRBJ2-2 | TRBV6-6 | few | CASMTQNTGELFF | TGTGCCAGCATGACCCAGAACACCGGGGAGCTGTTTTTT
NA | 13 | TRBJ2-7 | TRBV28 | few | CASSGQNSYEQYF | TGTGCCAGCAGTGGACAGAACTCCTACGAGCAGTACTTC
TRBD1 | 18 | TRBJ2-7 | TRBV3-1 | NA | CTSCFGPGTGKVIYEQYF | TGTACCAGCTGTTTCGGTCCCGGGACAGGGAAAGTTATATACGAGCAGTACTTC
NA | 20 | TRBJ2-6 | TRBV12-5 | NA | CASGLVQSDSLISGANVLTF | TGTGCTAGTGGTTTGGTACAATCGGACAGTCTAATCTCTGGGGCCAACGTCCTGACTTTC
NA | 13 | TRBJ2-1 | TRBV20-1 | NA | CSALRTRDNEQFF | TGCAGTGCTTTGCGGACCAGAGACAATGAGCAGTTCTTC
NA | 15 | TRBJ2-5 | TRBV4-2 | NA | CASSQGGTAQETQYF | TGTGCCAGCAGCCAAGGGGGGACGGCTCAAGAGACCCAGTACTTC
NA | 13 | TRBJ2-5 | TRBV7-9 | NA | CAVWVGPRETQYF | TGTGCCGTTTGGGTAGGCCCGCGGGAGACCCAGTACTTC
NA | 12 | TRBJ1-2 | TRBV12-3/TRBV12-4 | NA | CASRFGSLGYTF | TGTGCCAGCAGATTCGGCAGCCTGGGCTACACCTTC
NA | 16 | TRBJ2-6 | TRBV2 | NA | CASTRSGSSGANVLTF | TGTGCCAGCACCCGAAGTGGCAGCTCTGGGGCCAACGTCCTGACTTTC
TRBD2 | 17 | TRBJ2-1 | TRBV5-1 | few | CASSLPLTSGNYNEQFF | TGCGCCAGCAGCTTGCCCCTCACTAGCGGGAACTACAATGAGCAGTTCTTC
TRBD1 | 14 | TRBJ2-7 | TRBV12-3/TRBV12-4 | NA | CASRAEKGAYEQYF | TGTGCCAGCAGGGCGGAGAAGGGGGCGTACGAGCAGTACTTC
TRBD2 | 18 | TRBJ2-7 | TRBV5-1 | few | CASRRTSGSSVVPYEQYF | TGCGCCAGCAGGAGAACTAGCGGGAGTAGTGTCGTCCCTTACGAGCAGTACTTC
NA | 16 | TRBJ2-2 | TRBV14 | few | CASSQVGRGNTGELFF | TGTGCCAGCAGCCAAGTTGGCAGGGGAAACACCGGGGAGCTGTTTTTT
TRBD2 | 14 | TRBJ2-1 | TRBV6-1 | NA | CASSTGLAGVWQFF | TGTGCCAGCAGTACGGGACTAGCGGGAGTGTGGCAGTTCTTC
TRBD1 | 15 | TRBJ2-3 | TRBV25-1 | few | CASSPGQGKSYTQYF | TGTGCCAGCAGCCCCGGACAGGGAAAATCATATACGCAGTATTTT